The T cell receptor beta chain described here comes from a study of blood T cell repertoires in COVID-19. The V and J ends lost 6 bases and 0 bases respectively, with 12 bases between them. The CDR3 runs to 15 residues. Germline CDR1 MDHEN, CDR2 SYDVKM. In the authors' methods: By means of reference gene primer amplification, nucleated cell counts were estimated. The assay was immunoSEQ multiplex PCR, and TCRdb's table has in-frame clones only and misses some. The V and J calls and the clone size are those of that table, but D and trimming were determined from the DNA. The repertoire includes under 120,000 clones, roughly 80% of them detected once, and 20% to 25% sits in the top ten.

The source material was peripheral blood. The chain is built from TRBV28 and TRBJ2-1, with D perhaps TRBD1 (6 bases). The TCR sequence derives from a man in his 70s with active or convalescent COVID-19. As DNA, the CDR3 is TGTGCCAGCAGACAAACAGGGAGCTCCTACAATGAGCAGTTCTTC. Protein sequence: CASRQTGSSYNEQFF. Full variable domain (remainder filled in from reference TRBV28 and TRBJ2-1): DVKVTQSSRYLVKRTGEKVFLECVQDMDHENMFWYRQDPGLGLRLIYFSYDVKMKEKGDIPEGYSVSREKKERFSLILESASTNQTSMYLCASRQTGSSYNEQFFGPGTRLTVL.